The present T cell receptor (beta chain) was sequenced within a study of T cell responses to AZD1222 COVID-19 vaccine. Regarding the study as a whole: Repertoire sampling happened only post peak T cell response. Only six people who got AZD1222 tested seropositive at baseline. Regions 160-218 and 743-854 held dominance among vaccine-associated CD4 TCRs, which spanned spike. The donor group comprised mostly white British people and more females; the analysis possibly underestimated clonal diversity.

For this clone: Its target is not known.

V was shortened by 5 bases and J by 9 bases, with 8 bases between the two germline ends. Germline loops: CDR1 SEHNR, CDR2 FQNEAQ (reference sequence). There are 12 residues in the CDR3. Sequencing was performed with immunoSEQ multiplex PCR; in TCRdb, only in-frame clones are kept and a portion is missing. The sample records fewer than 200,000 clones, approximately 89% being singletons. The rearrangement uses TRBV7-9 and TRBJ1-6; D uncertain. The sample in question was peripheral blood, obtained 28 days after the second AZD1222 dose. The clonotype was recovered from an adult who received the AZD1222 COVID-19 vaccine. As DNA, the CDR3 is TGTGCCAGCAGCCCTAATAGTTCACCCCTCCACTTT. It translates to CASSPNSSPLHF.